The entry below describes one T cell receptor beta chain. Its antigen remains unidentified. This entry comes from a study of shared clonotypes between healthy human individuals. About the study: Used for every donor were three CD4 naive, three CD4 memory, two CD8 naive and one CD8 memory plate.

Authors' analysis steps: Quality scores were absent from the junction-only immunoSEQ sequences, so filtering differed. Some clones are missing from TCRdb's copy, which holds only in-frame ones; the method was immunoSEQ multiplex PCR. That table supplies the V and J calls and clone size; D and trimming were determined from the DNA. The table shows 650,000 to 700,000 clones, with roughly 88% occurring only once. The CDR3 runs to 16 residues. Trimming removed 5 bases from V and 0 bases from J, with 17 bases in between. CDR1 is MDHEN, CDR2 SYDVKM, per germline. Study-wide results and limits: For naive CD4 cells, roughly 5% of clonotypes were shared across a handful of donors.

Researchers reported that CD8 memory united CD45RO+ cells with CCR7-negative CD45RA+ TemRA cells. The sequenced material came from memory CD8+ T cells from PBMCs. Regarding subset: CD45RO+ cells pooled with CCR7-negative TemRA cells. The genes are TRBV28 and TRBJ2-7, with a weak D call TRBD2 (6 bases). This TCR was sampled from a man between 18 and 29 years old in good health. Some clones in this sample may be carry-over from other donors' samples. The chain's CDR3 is CASSPPVVAVSYEQYF. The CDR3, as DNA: TGTGCCAGCAGTCCACCTGTGGTAGCGGTCTCCTACGAGCAGTACTTC.